A selection of T cell receptor beta chains follows, all from one sample in a study of response to subunit inactivated influenza vaccine. One entry per CDR3 protein results from TCRdb running MiXCR on the RT-PCR reads. The sample holds around 790,000 distinct CDR3 sequences; over 20% are singletons and the top ten take roughly 10%. This specimen was PBMCs from blood, taken about 5 days after vaccination. The receptor source for this set is a man aged 50-59 years who received an inactivated influenza vaccine. Both conserved end residues are part of each CDR3. D genes are given only for firm matches. Clone size, where shown, is once, few, many, or a class for clones that have expanded.

J gene,clone size,V gene,D gene,CDR3 protein,CDR3 DNA
TRBJ2-1,NA,TRBV7-2,NA,CASSLAGSTYNEQFF,TGTGCCAGCAGCTTGGCCGGGAGCACCTACAATGAGCAGTTCTTC
TRBJ2-7,NA,TRBV5-1,NA,CASSRDHSYEQYF,TGCGCCAGCAGCCGGGACCACTCCTACGAGCAGTACTTC
TRBJ1-5,NA,TRBV6-5,NA,CASSYMPVSNQPQHF,TGTGCCAGCAGTTACATGCCAGTTAGCAATCAGCCCCAGCATTTT
TRBJ2-2,many,TRBV12-3/TRBV12-4,NA,CASSLTWAGELFF,TGTGCCAGCAGTTTAACTTGGGCCGGGGAGCTGTTTTTT
TRBJ2-1,NA,TRBV7-9,NA,CASTRQVQGLGEQFF,TGTGCCAGCACCCGACAGGTGCAGGGATTAGGTGAGCAGTTCTTC
TRBJ2-5,NA,TRBV11-2,TRBD2,CASSYNLAGGQETQYF,TGTGCCAGCAGCTACAACCTAGCGGGGGGACAAGAGACCCAGTACTTC
TRBJ2-3,NA,TRBV11-2,NA,CASSTLRTSTDTQYF,TGTGCCAGCAGCACATTAAGAACTAGCACAGATACGCAGTATTTT
TRBJ2-7,NA,TRBV2,TRBD1,CASSQDRGHEQYF,TGTGCCAGCAGTCAGGACAGGGGCCACGAGCAGTACTTC
TRBJ1-3,few,TRBV10-3,NA,CAIKEQPFSGNTIYF,TGTGCCATCAAGGAACAGCCCTTCTCTGGAAACACCATATATTTT
TRBJ2-2,NA,TRBV18,NA,CASTPTVYTGELFF,TGTGCCAGCACTCCGACAGTTTACACCGGGGAGCTGTTTTTT
TRBJ1-1,few,TRBV12-3/TRBV12-4,NA,CASTRGEPNTEAFF,TGTGCCAGCACCCGGGGGGAACCGAACACTGAAGCTTTCTTT
TRBJ2-5,few,TRBV6-2/TRBV6-3,TRBD1,CASSYQGQKETQYF,TGTGCCAGCAGTTACCAGGGACAGAAAGAGACCCAGTACTTC
TRBJ2-4,NA,TRBV9,TRBD1,CASSAGQGNIQYF,TGTGCCAGCAGCGCCGGACAGGGAAACATTCAGTACTTC
TRBJ2-7,NA,TRBV20-1,NA,CSARPVTGNFYEQYF,TGCAGTGCTAGACCCGTGACCGGGAACTTCTACGAGCAGTACTTC
TRBJ2-5,few,TRBV29-1,TRBD1,CSVETGEKTQYF,TGCAGCGTGGAGACAGGGGAAAAGACCCAGTACTTC
TRBJ1-6,NA,TRBV10-3,TRBD1,CAISATGTGSPLHF,TGTGCCATCAGCGCGACAGGGACAGGGTCACCCCTCCACTTT
TRBJ2-2,NA,TRBV28,TRBD1,CASSNRDRTGELFF,TGTGCCAGCAGTAACCGGGACAGAACCGGGGAGCTGTTTTTT
TRBJ2-5,NA,TRBV12-3/TRBV12-4,NA,CASSLLGLTQYF,TGTGCCAGCAGTTTACTCGGGTTGACCCAGTACTTC
TRBJ2-3,NA,TRBV20-1,NA,CSARDRSPNKDTQYF,TGCAGTGCTAGAGATCGCTCGCCCAACAAAGATACGCAGTATTTT
TRBJ1-1,many,TRBV5-1,NA,CASSKGGPNTEAFF,TGCGCCAGCAGCAAGGGGGGCCCAAACACTGAAGCTTTCTTT
TRBJ2-1,few,TRBV20-1,TRBD2,CSARDRTSASYNEQFF,TGCAGTGCTAGAGATCGGACTAGCGCCTCCTACAATGAGCAGTTCTTC
TRBJ1-2,few,TRBV6-1,NA,CASVGAGNLIGYTF,TGTGCCAGCGTGGGGGCAGGGAACCTAATTGGCTACACCTTC
TRBJ2-2,few,TRBV27,TRBD1,CASSPQGTINTGELFF,TGTGCCAGCAGTCCACAGGGGACCATTAACACCGGGGAGCTGTTTTTT
TRBJ2-4,once,TRBV28,NA,CASSLSEFREIAKNIQYF,TGTGCCAGCAGTTTATCTGAATTCAGGGAGATAGCCAAAAACATTCAGTACTTC
TRBJ1-1,few,TRBV20-1,NA,CSERDGQNTEAFF,TGCAGTGAAAGGGACGGACAGAACACTGAAGCTTTCTTT
TRBJ1-1,many,TRBV5-1,NA,CASSPGLRVTEAFF,TGCGCCAGCAGCCCCGGGCTCAGGGTCACTGAAGCTTTCTTT
TRBJ1-1,NA,TRBV20-1,TRBD1,CSATINRPGTVPWAEAFF,TGCAGTGCTACTATAAATCGCCCCGGGACAGTTCCTTGGGCTGAAGCTTTCTTT
TRBJ2-1,NA,TRBV12-5,TRBD1,CASAPDRGNEQFF,TGTGCTAGTGCCCCGGACAGGGGTAATGAGCAGTTCTTC
TRBJ2-7,few,TRBV6-5,NA,CASSYWQGYEQYF,TGTGCCAGCAGTTACTGGCAGGGCTACGAGCAGTACTTC
TRBJ2-3,many,TRBV5-1,TRBD1,CASSLDRGRADTQYF,TGCGCCAGCAGCTTGGACAGGGGGCGCGCCGATACGCAGTATTTT
TRBJ1-5,NA,TRBV6-1,NA,CASRETGNSNQPQHF,TGTGCCAGCAGAGAAACAGGGAATAGCAATCAGCCCCAGCATTTT
TRBJ2-5,once,TRBV4-3,TRBD2,CASSRGLAGEQETQYF,TGCGCCAGCAGCCGAGGCTTAGCGGGAGAGCAAGAGACCCAGTACTTC
TRBJ2-3,NA,TRBV5-1,TRBD2,CASSFGRLADLTDTQYF,TGCGCCAGCAGCTTCGGTCGGCTAGCGGATCTCACAGATACGCAGTATTTT
TRBJ1-1,NA,TRBV6-5,NA,CASSYPSGRPEGTEAFF,TGTGCCAGCAGTTACCCGTCCGGACGCCCGGAGGGGACTGAAGCTTTCTTT
TRBJ2-2,few,TRBV24-1,TRBD1,CATSDPGTGRTGELFF,TGTGCCACCAGTGATCCCGGGACAGGGCGGACCGGGGAGCTGTTTTTT
TRBJ2-3,NA,TRBV7-6,TRBD2,CASSLGTSGSADTQYF,TGTGCCAGCAGCTTAGGTACTAGCGGGAGTGCAGATACGCAGTATTTT
TRBJ2-5,NA,TRBV15,TRBD2,CATSSSGNKETQYF,TGTGCCACCAGCAGCAGCGGGAATAAGGAGACCCAGTACTTC
TRBJ2-1,few,TRBV7-2,NA,CASTRDGSYNEQFF,TGTGCCAGCACCCGGGACGGATCCTACAATGAGCAGTTCTTC
TRBJ2-3,few,TRBV6-1,TRBD2,CASSPTTSAADTQYF,TGTGCCAGCAGCCCAACGACTAGCGCTGCAGATACGCAGTATTTT
TRBJ2-5,NA,TRBV7-6,TRBD2,CASSLGTSGMQETQYF,TGTGCCAGCAGCTTGGGGACTAGCGGGATGCAAGAGACCCAGTACTTC
TRBJ2-7,many,TRBV10-3,NA,CAIQGQTYEQYF,TGTGCCATCCAAGGACAGACCTACGAGCAGTACTTC
TRBJ2-3,NA,TRBV20-1,NA,CSAREPLNTDTQYF,TGCAGTGCTAGAGAACCGCTAAACACAGATACGCAGTATTTT
TRBJ2-2,NA,TRBV10-3,TRBD2,CAISYGAGGPPGELFF,TGTGCCATCAGTTACGGAGCGGGGGGACCACCCGGAGAGCTGTTTTTT
TRBJ2-7,few,TRBV6-2/TRBV6-3,NA,CASTGQHYEQYF,TGTGCCAGCACAGGACAGCACTACGAGCAGTACTTC
TRBJ2-5,few,TRBV24-1,NA,CATSETTEGETQYF,TGTGCCACCAGTGAGACGACGGAGGGAGAGACCCAGTACTTC
TRBJ2-2,few,TRBV28,NA,CASRWTGELFF,TGTGCCAGCCGGTGGACCGGGGAGCTGTTTTTT